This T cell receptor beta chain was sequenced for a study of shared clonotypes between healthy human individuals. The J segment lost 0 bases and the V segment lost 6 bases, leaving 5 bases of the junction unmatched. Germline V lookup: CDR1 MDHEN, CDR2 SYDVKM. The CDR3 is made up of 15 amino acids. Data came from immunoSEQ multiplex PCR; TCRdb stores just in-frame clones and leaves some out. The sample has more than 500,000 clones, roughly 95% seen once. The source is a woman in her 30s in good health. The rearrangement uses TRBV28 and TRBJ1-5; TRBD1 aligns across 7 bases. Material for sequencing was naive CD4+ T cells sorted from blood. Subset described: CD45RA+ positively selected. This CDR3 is CASRQGGRSNQPQHF. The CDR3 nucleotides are TGTGCCAGCAGGCAAGGGGGCCGTAGCAATCAGCCCCAGCATTTT.